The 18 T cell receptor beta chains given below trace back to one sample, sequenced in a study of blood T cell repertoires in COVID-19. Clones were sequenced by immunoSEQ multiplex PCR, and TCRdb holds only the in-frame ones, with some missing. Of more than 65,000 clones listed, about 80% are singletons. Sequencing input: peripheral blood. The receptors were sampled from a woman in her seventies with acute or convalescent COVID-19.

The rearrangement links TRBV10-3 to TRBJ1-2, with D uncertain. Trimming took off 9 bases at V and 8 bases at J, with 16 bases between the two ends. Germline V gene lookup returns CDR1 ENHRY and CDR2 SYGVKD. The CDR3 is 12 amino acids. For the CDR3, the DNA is TGTGCCATACGGGTCCGGGAGGAGGGCTACACCTTC. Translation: CAIRVREEGYTF.

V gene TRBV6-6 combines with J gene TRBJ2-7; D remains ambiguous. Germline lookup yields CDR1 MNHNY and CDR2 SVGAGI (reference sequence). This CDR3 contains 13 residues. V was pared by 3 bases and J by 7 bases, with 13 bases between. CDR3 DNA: TGTGCCAGCAGTTATCGGTCCTTCGGGGAGCAGTACTTC. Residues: CASSYRSFGEQYF.

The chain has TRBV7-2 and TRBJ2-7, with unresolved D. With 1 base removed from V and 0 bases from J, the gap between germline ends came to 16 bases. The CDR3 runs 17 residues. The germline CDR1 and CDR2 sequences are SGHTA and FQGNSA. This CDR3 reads CASSLVSGLGGSYEQYF. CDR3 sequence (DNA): TGTGCCAGCAGCTTAGTAAGTGGGCTTGGTGGCTCCTACGAGCAGTACTTC.

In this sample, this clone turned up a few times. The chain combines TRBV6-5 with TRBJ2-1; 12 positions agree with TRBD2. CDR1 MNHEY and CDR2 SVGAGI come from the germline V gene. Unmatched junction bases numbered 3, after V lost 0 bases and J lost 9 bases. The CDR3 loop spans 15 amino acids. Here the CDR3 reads CASSYSSSGRGEQFF. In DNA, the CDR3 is TGTGCCAGCAGTTACTCATCTAGCGGGAGGGGTGAGCAGTTCTTC.

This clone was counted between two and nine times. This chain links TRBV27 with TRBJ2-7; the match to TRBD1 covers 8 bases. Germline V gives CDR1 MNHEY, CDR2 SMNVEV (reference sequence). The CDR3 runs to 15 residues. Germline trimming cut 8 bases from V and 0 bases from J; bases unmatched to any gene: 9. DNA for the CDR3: TGTGCCAGCTCCGCCGGGACAGGTAGCTCCTACGAGCAGTACTTC. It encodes CASSAGTGSSYEQYF.

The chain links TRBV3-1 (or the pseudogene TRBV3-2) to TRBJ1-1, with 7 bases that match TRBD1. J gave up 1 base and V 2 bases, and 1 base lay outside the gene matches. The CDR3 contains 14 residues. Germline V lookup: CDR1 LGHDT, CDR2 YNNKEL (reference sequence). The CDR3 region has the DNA TGTGCCAGCAGCCAACGGACAGGGAACACTGAAGCTTTCTTT. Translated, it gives CASSQRTGNTEAFF.

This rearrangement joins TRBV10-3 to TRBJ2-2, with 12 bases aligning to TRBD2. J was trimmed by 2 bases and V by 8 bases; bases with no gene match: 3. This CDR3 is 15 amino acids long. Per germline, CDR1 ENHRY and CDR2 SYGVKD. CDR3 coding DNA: TGTGCCATCGGACTAGCGGGGTCCAACACCGGGGAGCTGTTTTTT. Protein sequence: CAIGLAGSNTGELFF.

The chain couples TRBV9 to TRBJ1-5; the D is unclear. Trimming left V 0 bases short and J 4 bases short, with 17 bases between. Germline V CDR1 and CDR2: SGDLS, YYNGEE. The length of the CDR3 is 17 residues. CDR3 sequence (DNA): TGTGCCAGCAGCGTAGGGCGGATGAATATATGGAATCAGCCCCAGCATTTT. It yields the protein CASSVGRMNIWNQPQHF.

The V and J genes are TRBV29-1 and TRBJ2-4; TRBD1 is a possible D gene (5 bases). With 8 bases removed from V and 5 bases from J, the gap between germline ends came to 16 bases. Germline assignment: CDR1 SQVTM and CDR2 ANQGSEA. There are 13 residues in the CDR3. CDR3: CSSRTTGQNIQYF. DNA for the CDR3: TGCAGCTCCCGAACCACAGGTCAAAACATTCAGTACTTC. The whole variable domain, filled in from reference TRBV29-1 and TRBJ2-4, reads SAVISQKPSRDICQRGTSLTIQCQVDSQVTMMFWYRQQPGQSLTLIATANQGSEATYESGFVIDKFPISRPNLTFSTLTVSNMSPEDSSIYLCSSRTTGQNIQYFGAGTRLSVL.

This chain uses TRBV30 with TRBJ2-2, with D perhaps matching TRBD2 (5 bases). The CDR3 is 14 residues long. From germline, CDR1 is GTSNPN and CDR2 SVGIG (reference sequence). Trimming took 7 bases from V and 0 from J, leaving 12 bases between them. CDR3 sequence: CASRLRANTGELFF. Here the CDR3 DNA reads TGTGCCTCCCGTCTGAGGGCGAACACCGGGGAGCTGTTTTTT.

CDR3 coding DNA: TGTGCCAGCAGTTACTCGATTCGAGGCTCCAAAGTCAGGAACACTGAAGCTTTCTTT. Translated, it gives CASSYSIRGSKVRNTEAFF. The genes are TRBV6-2 or TRBV6-3 and TRBJ1-1; D call uncertain. Between the trimmed V and J ends, which lost 0 bases and 1 base, there was a span of 21 bases. Germline CDR1 and CDR2: MNHEY and SVGEGT. The CDR3 runs to 19 residues.

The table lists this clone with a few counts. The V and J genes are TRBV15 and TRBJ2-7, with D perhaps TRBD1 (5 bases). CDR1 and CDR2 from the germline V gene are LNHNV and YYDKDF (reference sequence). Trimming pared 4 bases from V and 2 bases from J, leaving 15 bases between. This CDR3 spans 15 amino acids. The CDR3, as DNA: TGTGCCACCAGCAAGGGCTCGGTGGGGCCCTACGAGCAGTACTTC. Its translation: CATSKGSVGPYEQYF.

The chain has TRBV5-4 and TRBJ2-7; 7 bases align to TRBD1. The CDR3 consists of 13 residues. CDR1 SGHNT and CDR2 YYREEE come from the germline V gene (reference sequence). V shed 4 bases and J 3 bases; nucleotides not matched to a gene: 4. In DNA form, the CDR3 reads TGTGCCAGCAGCCCCCGGGACAGCTACGAGCAGTACTTC. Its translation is CASSPRDSYEQYF.

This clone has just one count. CDR3 DNA sequence: TGCAGTGCTAGAGTCGGGAATGAGCAGTTCTTC. Its translation: CSARVGNEQFF. This chain connects TRBV20-1 to TRBJ2-1; D not certain. Germline CDR1 is DFQATT and CDR2 is SNEGSKA (reference sequence). Trimming cost V 1 base and J 7 bases, with 5 bases left between them. The CDR3 covers 11 residues.

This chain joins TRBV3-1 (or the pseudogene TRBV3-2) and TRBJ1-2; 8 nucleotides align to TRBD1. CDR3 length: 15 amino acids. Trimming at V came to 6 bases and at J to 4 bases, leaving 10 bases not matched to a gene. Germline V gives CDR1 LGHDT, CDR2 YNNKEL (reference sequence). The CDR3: CASSSGQGGSYGYTF. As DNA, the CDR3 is TGTGCCAGCAGTTCCGGACAGGGAGGGTCCTATGGCTACACCTTC.

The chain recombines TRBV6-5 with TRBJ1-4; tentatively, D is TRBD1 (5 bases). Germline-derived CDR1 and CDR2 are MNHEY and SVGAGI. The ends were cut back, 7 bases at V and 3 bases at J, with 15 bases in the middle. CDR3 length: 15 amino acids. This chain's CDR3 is CASTRDRWANEKLFF. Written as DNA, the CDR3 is TGTGCCAGCACTCGAGACAGATGGGCTAATGAAAAACTGTTTTTT.

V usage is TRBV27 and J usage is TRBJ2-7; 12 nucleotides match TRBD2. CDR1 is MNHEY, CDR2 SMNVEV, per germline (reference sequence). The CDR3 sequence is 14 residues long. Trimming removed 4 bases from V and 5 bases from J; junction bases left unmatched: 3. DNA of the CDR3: TGTGCCAGCAGTTCCGGACTAGCGGGAAACGAGCAGTACTTC. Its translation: CASSSGLAGNEQYF.

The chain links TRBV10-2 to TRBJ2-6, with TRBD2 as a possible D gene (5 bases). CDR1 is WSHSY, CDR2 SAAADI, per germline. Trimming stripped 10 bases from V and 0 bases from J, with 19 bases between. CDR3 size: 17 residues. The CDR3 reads CATEGERALSGANVLTF. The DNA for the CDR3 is TGCGCCACCGAGGGAGAGAGGGCTCTCTCTGGGGCCAACGTCCTGACTTTC.